The 27 T cell receptor beta chains given below trace back to one sample, sequenced in a study of T cell responses to AZD1222 COVID-19 vaccine. The method was immunoSEQ multiplex PCR; TCRdb's version includes in-frame clones alone and lacks a portion of them. This sample has approximately 70,000 clones; over 60% occur once, and the top ten carry about 51%. The sample here was peripheral blood, taken 28 days after the second AZD1222 dose. The receptors were gathered from an adult who received the AZD1222 COVID-19 vaccine.

The J gene is TRBJ1-1, the V gene TRBV20-1; TRBD1 is a possible D gene (5 bases). Looked up from germline, CDR1 is DFQATT and CDR2 is SNEGSKA (reference sequence). Trimming pared 6 bases from V and 9 bases from J, leaving 14 bases between. The CDR3 has 11 residues. CDR3 nucleotide sequence: TGCAGTGCGCCGGACACTATTCAAGCTTTCTTT. As protein: CSAPDTIQAFF.

The rearrangement uses TRBV29-1 and TRBJ1-1, with 8 nucleotides matching TRBD1. Trimming removed 4 bases from V and 1 base from J; junction bases left unmatched: 2. This CDR3 is built from 13 residues. Germline CDR1 and CDR2: SQVTM and ANQGSEA. CDR3 DNA sequence: TGCAGCGTTGCCGGACAGGGGAACACTGAAGCTTTCTTT. It is translated as CSVAGQGNTEAFF.

The J gene is TRBJ1-5, the V gene TRBV2, with D possibly matching TRBD1 (5 bases). The germline V and J ends were trimmed by 6 bases and 4 bases, with 10 bases remaining between them. Germline values: CDR1 SNHLY, CDR2 FYNNEI. The CDR3 is 13 amino acids. The DNA for the CDR3 is TGTGCCAGCAGCGACGGGACGAATCAGCCCCAGCATTTT. It codes for CASSDGTNQPQHF.

The gene calls are TRBV5-5 and TRBJ2-7; D possibly corresponds to TRBD1 (6 bases). CDR1 and CDR2 from the germline V gene are SGHKS and YYEKEE (reference sequence). V lost 3 bases and J lost 6, with 13 bases in between. The CDR3 spans 13 residues. The CDR3 nucleotides read TGTGCCAGCAGCTCCGTTACGGACAGCGAGCAGTACTTC. It translates to CASSSVTDSEQYF.

The sample holds one count of this clone. This chain joins TRBV11-2 and TRBJ2-5; 8 positions match TRBD2. J was trimmed by 5 bases and V by 1 base; bases with no gene match: 6. The CDR3 has 15 amino acids. CDR1 is SGHAT and CDR2 is FQNNGV in the germline V gene. The CDR3 spells CASSLVRSGGETQYF. The CDR3 DNA sequence: TGTGCCAGCAGCTTAGTTAGGTCGGGAGGGGAGACCCAGTACTTC.

The chain carries TRBV7-8 and TRBJ1-2; D ambiguous. CDR3 size: 15 residues. Germline CDR1 SGHVS, CDR2 FQNEAQ. Deletions cut 2 bases from V and 4 bases from J, with 14 bases between. CDR3 amino acids: CASSLRATATYGYTF. The CDR3 nucleotides are TGTGCCAGCAGCTTAAGGGCAACCGCTACCTATGGCTACACCTTC.

CDR3 loop: CASSYDGREQVDTIYF. In DNA, the CDR3 is TGTGCCAGCAGCTACGACGGAAGGGAACAGGTGGACACCATATATTTT. This rearrangement joins TRBV7-8 to TRBJ1-3; D might be TRBD1 (5 bases). Trimming shortened V by 4 bases and J by 8 bases, and 21 bases separated the two germline ends. Germline CDR1 reads SGHVS; CDR2 reads FQNEAQ. The CDR3 covers 16 residues.

The rearrangement joins TRBV10-2 to TRBJ2-7; TRBD1 or TRBD2 may be the D gene (5 bases each). Germline CDR1 and CDR2: WSHSY and SAAADI. V shed 3 bases and J shed 3 bases, with 9 bases lying between them. The CDR3 is 13 residues long. The CDR3 protein is CASSDPRGYEQYF. The CDR3 DNA sequence: TGCGCCAGCAGTGACCCGAGGGGCTACGAGCAGTACTTC.

This clone was counted only a few times. The chain uses TRBV28 and TRBJ1-2, with 9 nucleotides matching TRBD1. V lost 6 bases, J lost 2 bases, and 4 bases stayed unmatched. Germline lookup yields CDR1 MDHEN and CDR2 SYDVKM. The length of the CDR3 is 14 residues. CDR3 sequence reads: CASRTGGANYGYTF. The CDR3 region has the DNA TGTGCCAGCAGAACAGGGGGCGCAAACTATGGCTACACCTTC.

This clone was found once. This chain joins TRBV5-6 and TRBJ1-2, with D hard to call. V was clipped by 0 bases and J by 8 bases, with 5 bases between them. The CDR3 contains 11 residues. Germline CDR1 and CDR2: SGHDT and YYEEEE. The CDR3 DNA reads as TGTGCCAGCAGCTTGGCGGAGGGCTACACCTTC. Amino acid sequence: CASSLAEGYTF.

This chain joins TRBV3-1 (or the pseudogene TRBV3-2) and TRBJ2-1; TRBD2 is a possible D gene (6 bases). Deletions cut 0 bases from V and 16 bases from J, with 19 bases between. There are 14 residues in the CDR3. Germline V gives CDR1 LGHDT, CDR2 YNNKEL (reference sequence). The CDR3 DNA is TGTGCCAGCAGCCAAGAGTCGAGCGGGCTCTGCCCCTTCTTC. It is translated as CASSQESSGLCPFF.

A few counts support this clone. The rearrangement uses TRBV7-8 and TRBJ1-5, with 9 bases identical to TRBD1. The CDR3 is made up of 18 amino acids. Trimming cost V 1 base and J 3 bases; bases outside gene matches: 10. Germline V gene sequence: CDR1 SGHVS, CDR2 FQNEAQ. The CDR3 DNA follows: TGTGCCAGCAGCTTAGGACAGGGGGGGTTCCTTGACAATCAGCCCCAGCATTTT. Translating gives CASSLGQGGFLDNQPQHF. The full variable domain, its missing parts supplied by reference TRBV7-8 and TRBJ1-5, is GAGVSQSPRYKVAKRGQDVALRCDPISGHVSLFWYQQALGQGPEFLTYFQNEAQLDKSGLPSDRFFAERPEGSVSTLKIQRTQQEDSAVYLCASSLGQGGFLDNQPQHFGDGTRLSIL.

J is TRBJ2-4 and V is TRBV7-9, with D unresolved. Per the germline V gene, CDR1 is SEHNR and CDR2 is FQNEAQ (reference sequence). The CDR3 extends over 16 amino acids. Deletions cut 5 bases from V and 1 base from J, with 15 bases between. The CDR3 spells CASSHQVGSAKNIQYF. Written as DNA, the CDR3 is TGTGCCAGCAGCCACCAGGTCGGGTCGGCCAAAAACATTCAGTACTTC.

The gene calls are TRBV11-2 and TRBJ2-5; D may match TRBD1 or TRBD2 (5 bases each). V lost 6 bases and J 7 bases, leaving 9 bases between the germline ends. The germline CDR1 and CDR2 sequences are SGHAT and FQNNGV. CDR3 length: 11 residues. CDR3 DNA sequence: TGTGCCAGCAGTCGAGGGGCGACCCAGTACTTC. Protein sequence: CASSRGATQYF.

The table lists this clone with a count of one. The gene calls are TRBV3-1 (or the pseudogene TRBV3-2) and TRBJ1-1; unclear D gene. This CDR3 has 14 residues. Looked up from germline, CDR1 is LGHDT and CDR2 is YNNKEL (reference sequence). Between the trimmed V and J ends, which lost 3 bases and 2 bases, there was a span of 10 bases. CDR3 amino acids: CASSQEYLNTEAFF. The CDR3 DNA follows: TGTGCCAGCAGCCAGGAGTACCTAAACACTGAAGCTTTCTTT.

The chain couples TRBV5-6 to TRBJ1-2; D call uncertain. Trimming pared 3 bases from V and 5 bases from J, leaving 5 bases between. The germline V gene encodes CDR1 SGHDT and CDR2 YYEEEE. This CDR3 has 11 amino acids. Written as DNA, the CDR3 is TGTGCCAGCAGCTCCGGTTATGGCTACACCTTC. Translation: CASSSGYGYTF.

J is TRBJ2-1 and V is TRBV10-3, with 7 bases aligning to TRBD1. The germline CDR1 and CDR2 sequences are ENHRY and SYGVKD. The CDR3 runs 15 residues. V lost 4 bases and J lost 7; bases outside the gene matches: 10. The CDR3 loop reads CAISGPGTEKNEQFF. For the CDR3, the DNA is TGTGCCATCAGTGGCCCCGGGACAGAGAAGAATGAGCAGTTCTTC.

The rearrangement links TRBV6-5 to TRBJ2-7; 8 nucleotides match TRBD1. Germline V gives CDR1 MNHEY, CDR2 SVGAGI. Germline trimming cut 0 bases from V and 2 bases from J; bases unmatched to any gene: 6. The CDR3 has 16 residues. The CDR3 spells CASSYSFGTGAYEQYF. The CDR3, as DNA: TGTGCCAGCAGTTACTCTTTTGGGACAGGAGCCTACGAGCAGTACTTC.

The chain employs TRBV5-4 and TRBJ1-1, with D unresolved. CDR1 is SGHNT and CDR2 is YYREEE in the germline V gene (reference sequence). The V end lost 4 bases, the J end lost 1 base, and 11 bases lay between the germline ends. This CDR3 contains 14 residues. The CDR3 loop is CASSPRTGNTEAFF. The DNA of the CDR3 is TGTGCCAGCAGCCCCCGGACGGGGAACACTGAAGCTTTCTTT.

In nucleotides, the CDR3 is TGTGCCAGCAGAGATGGCCCAGGCCTTAAAGCTTTCTTT. It codes for CASRDGPGLKAFF. The chain has TRBV12-3 or TRBV12-4 and TRBJ1-1; D uncertain. V was pared by 6 bases and J by 9 bases, with 17 bases between. The CDR3 consists of 13 residues.

The chain is built from TRBV28 and TRBJ2-1; tentatively, D is TRBD2 (6 bases). The CDR3 length is 12 residues. Between the trimmed V and J ends, which lost 6 bases and 9 bases, there was a span of 12 bases. Germline V gives CDR1 MDHEN, CDR2 SYDVKM. This CDR3 is CASSPPGGEQFF. The DNA for the CDR3 is TGTGCCAGCAGCCCGCCCGGGGGTGAGCAGTTCTTC.

On this clone itself: Germline and junction disagree at one end, which may indicate a read error. The chain employs TRBV7-2 and TRBJ1-2, with no clear D. Germline CDR1 is SGHTA and CDR2 is FQGNSA. This CDR3 region has 13 residues. The chain's CDR3 is CASSFKPSGSPNF. CDR3 in DNA: TGTGCCAGCAGCTTTAAACCCTCTGGGTCTCCCAACTTC.

A remark on this clone: This sample includes further DNA sequences coding for the same CDR3. The V call is TRBV3-1 (or the pseudogene TRBV3-2), the J call TRBJ1-4; no definite D call. Trimming cost V 2 bases and J 4 bases, with 5 bases left between them. Germline CDR1 and CDR2: LGHDT and YNNKEL (reference sequence). The CDR3 has 13 amino acids. Written as DNA, the CDR3 is TGTGCCAGCAGCCAAAGACTTAATGAAAAACTGTTTTTT. This gives the protein CASSQRLNEKLFF.

CDR3 in DNA: TGTGCCAGCAGCGCCACAAGTGGGGCGACTAGTGGGGAGACCCAGTACTTC. Translating it yields CASSATSGATSGETQYF. The chain has TRBV5-4 and TRBJ2-5, with D maybe TRBD2 (6 bases). This CDR3 has 17 residues. The V end lost 4 bases, the J end lost 5 bases, and 24 bases lay between the germline ends. Germline V lookup: CDR1 SGHNT, CDR2 YYREEE (reference sequence).

This clone was picked up a small number of times. The rearrangement uses TRBV5-1 and TRBJ1-1; no clear D. The V and J ends lost 3 bases and 5 bases respectively, with 11 bases between them. Germline loops: CDR1 SGHRS, CDR2 YFSETQ. This CDR3 region has 13 residues. The CDR3 sequence is CASSYRAGTEAFF. CDR3 nucleotide sequence: TGCGCCAGCAGCTACAGAGCTGGGACTGAAGCTTTCTTT. The complete variable domain, with remaining parts taken from reference TRBV5-1 and TRBJ1-1, reads KAGVTQTPRYLIKTRGQQVTLSCSPISGHRSVSWYQQTPGQGLQFLFEYFSETQRNKGNFPGRFSGRQFSNSRSEMNVSTLELGDSALYLCASSYRAGTEAFFGQGTRLTVV.

This chain uses TRBV19 with TRBJ2-5, with 15 bases identical to TRBD2. The CDR3 is 15 amino acids. Trimming took 6 bases from V and 11 from J; bases not matched to a gene: 10. Germline loops: CDR1 LNHDA, CDR2 SQIVND (reference sequence). The CDR3 DNA reads TGTGCCAGTAGCCCACAGGGACTAGCGGGAGGAAAGCAGTACTTC. It yields the protein CASSPQGLAGGKQYF.

J is TRBJ2-1 and V is TRBV7-9; D uncertain. V was clipped by 5 bases and J by 2 bases, with 1 base between them. The CDR3 is 11 residues long. Looked up from germline, CDR1 is SEHNR and CDR2 is FQNEAQ (reference sequence). In DNA, the CDR3 is TGTGCCAGCAGCCCCTACAATGAGCAGTTCTTC. Its protein is CASSPYNEQFF. Drawing the rest from reference TRBV7-9 and TRBJ2-1, the complete variable domain is DTGVSQNPRHKITKRGQNVTFRCDPISEHNRLYWYRQTLGQGPEFLTYFQNEAQLEKSRLLSDRFSAERPKGSFSTLEIQRTEQGDSAMYLCASSPYNEQFFGPGTRLTVL.